The 14 T cell receptor beta chains below come from one sample, sequenced in a study of T cells in Graves' hyperthyroidism and ophthalmopathy (dated by TCRdb to the late 2010s). Libraries came from multiplex PCR. The sequencer was an Illumina HiSeq 2000. The TCR beta CDR3 regions were amplified from the RNA transcripts. The TCR CDR3 was subjected to a first round of RT-PCR using the HTBI primer set and the Qiagen OneStep RT-PCR kit. In TCRdb, the public reads were trimmed at Q25 with fastp and aligned with MiXCR, with productive beta chains retained. Rows are unified per CDR3 protein, each entry keeping the most common DNA and genes. The table for this sample lists 300,000 to 350,000 distinct CDR3 sequences; 15% to 20% of them were counted only once. Roughly a sixth of the sample is in the top ten clones. Source material: blood. The receptors here all came from a woman between 40 and 55 years old with Graves' ophthalmopathy.

This clonotype appeared many times. The chain has TRBV9 and TRBJ2-7; 12 bases align to TRBD1. Unmatched junction bases numbered 4, after V lost 4 bases and J lost 5 bases. Germline V gene lookup returns CDR1 SGDLS and CDR2 YYNGEE. The CDR3 totals 14 residues. CDR3 in DNA: TGTGCCAGCAGCTCGGGACAGGGGGCCGACGAGCAGTACTTC. Translated: CASSSGQGADEQYF.

The J gene is TRBJ2-6, the V gene TRBV5-1, with D tentatively TRBD1 (6 bases). From germline, CDR1 is SGHRS and CDR2 YFSETQ. Trimming removed 0 bases from V and 0 bases from J, with 7 bases in between. The CDR3 totals 16 residues. CDR3 protein: CASSLETGSGANVLTF. For the CDR3, the DNA is TGCGCCAGCAGCTTGGAGACAGGCTCTGGGGCCAACGTCCTGACTTTC.

This clonotype was observed many times. One end of the junction is discordant with germline, which a read error may explain. The V call is TRBV7-2, the J call TRBJ1-1; the match to TRBD1 covers 7 bases. The CDR3 loop spans 14 amino acids. Germline CDR1 is SGHTA and CDR2 is FQGNSA. CDR3 nucleotide sequence: TGTGCCAGCAGCTTAAGCAGGGGGAACACTGAAGCTCTCTTT. This translates into CASSLSRGNTEALF.

This clonotype showed up many times. This rearrangement joins TRBV6-1 to TRBJ2-7; TRBD1 agrees at 7 bases. The J call may be wrong; the DNA end is better matched by TRBJ2-1. Germline V gene data show CDR1 as MNHNS and CDR2 as SASEGT. The CDR3 length is 13 residues. CDR3 region: CASIVTGLYEQFF. CDR3 in DNA: TGTGCCAGCATCGTGACAGGGCTCTACGAGCAGTTCTTC.

The sample holds many counts of this clonotype. This CDR3 reads CASSTGLSSYEQYF. The CDR3 region has the DNA TGTGCCAGCAGCACCGGACTGTCCTCCTACGAGCAGTACTTC. The chain is built from TRBV28 and TRBJ2-7, with D perhaps TRBD2 (5 bases). Germline V CDR1 and CDR2: MDHEN, SYDVKM. The CDR3 length is 14 residues. Between the trimmed V and J ends, which lost 6 bases and 0 bases, there was a span of 12 bases.

This clonotype was counted ten times or more. This CDR3 reads CSVFRDRISYGYTF. CDR3 nucleotide sequence: TGCAGTGTCTTCCGGGACAGAATTTCCTATGGCTACACCTTC. The chain carries TRBV20-1 and TRBJ1-2, with TRBD1 identical over 7 bases. In germline, CDR1 is DFQATT, CDR2 SNEGSKA (reference sequence). This CDR3 has 14 amino acids. V lost 7 bases, J lost 4 bases, and 12 bases stayed unmatched.

This clonotype was recorded at least ten times. The V call is TRBV11-2, the J call TRBJ2-5; TRBD2 aligns across 7 bases. CDR3 length equals 13 residues. Germline CDR1 and CDR2: SGHAT and FQNNGV. The V segment lost 3 bases and the J segment 4 bases; nucleotides outside the gene matches: 2. The CDR3 spells CASSFIAGETQYF. Here the CDR3 DNA reads TGTGCCAGCAGCTTTATAGCGGGAGAGACCCAGTACTTC.

The rearrangement uses TRBV19 and TRBJ1-6; 8 bases are a match to TRBD1. V lost 7 bases and J lost 8; bases outside the gene matches: 7. CDR1 LNHDA and CDR2 SQIVND come from the germline V gene (reference sequence). The CDR3 contains 14 residues. The CDR3 DNA is TGTGCCAGTACCCCGACAGGGGAGTATTCACCCCTCCACTTT. It codes for CASTPTGEYSPLHF.

This clonotype was counted many times. The chain joins TRBV10-3 to TRBJ2-7; 12 bases align to TRBD2. CDR3 length equals 15 residues. The V segment lost 5 bases and the J segment 5 bases; nucleotides outside the gene matches: 7. CDR1 and CDR2 (germline): ENHRY, SYGVKD. The CDR3 DNA follows: TGTGCCATCAGTAAGACTAGCGGGAGTGCAGACGAGCAGTACTTC. Translated, it gives CAISKTSGSADEQYF.

In this sample, this clonotype turned up a few times. V usage is TRBV12-3 or TRBV12-4 and J usage is TRBJ1-2; 7 bases fit TRBD1. V shed 7 bases and J 1 base; nucleotides not matched to a gene: 6. The CDR3 contains 14 residues. CDR3 sequence: CASIGGGLNYGYTF. CDR3 coding DNA: TGTGCCAGCATTGGAGGGGGCCTTAACTATGGCTACACCTTC.

This clonotype was detected many times. The gene calls are TRBV12-3 or TRBV12-4 and TRBJ2-7, with 7 bases matching TRBD1. The CDR3 is made up of 14 amino acids. Germline trimming cut 6 bases from V and 3 bases from J; bases unmatched to any gene: 8. The CDR3 DNA reads as TGTGCCAGCAGAAGGCGACAGGGAGACTACGAGCAGTACTTC. Its protein product is CASRRRQGDYEQYF.

The rearrangement uses TRBV28 and TRBJ2-5, with D unresolved. Germline V gene data show CDR1 as MDHEN and CDR2 as SYDVKM. The V end lost 4 bases, the J end lost 0 bases, and 12 bases lay between the germline ends. This CDR3 is 15 amino acids long. CDR3 loop: CASSSWTNYQETQYF. The CDR3 coding sequence is TGTGCCAGCAGTTCCTGGACCAATTACCAAGAGACCCAGTACTTC.

At least ten counts were recorded for this clonotype. This CDR3 reads CASVSNTEAFF. Here the CDR3 DNA reads TGTGCCAGCGTCTCAAACACTGAAGCTTTCTTT. V is TRBV6-1 and J is TRBJ1-1, with no clear D. Germline V lookup: CDR1 MNHNS, CDR2 SASEGT. V lost 8 bases and J 2 bases, leaving 6 bases between the germline ends. The CDR3 covers 11 residues.

This clonotype showed up many times. A much larger clone lies a single base off, so this may be a read error. V and J are TRBV7-3 and TRBJ2-5; 12 nucleotides match TRBD1. Germline CDR1 and CDR2: SGHTA and FQGTGA. V dropped 8 bases and J dropped 1; count of bases not matched to a gene: 8. The CDR3 covers 16 residues. The CDR3 bases are TGTGCCAGCGGCCCAGGGACAGGGGGCGGCCAAGAGACCCAGTACTTC. This translates into CASGPGTGGGQETQYF.